This section outlines one TCR beta chain sequence together with its context. The antigen it binds to is not known. Base qualities were left out, and no much larger clone turns up one base away. Library method: the immunoSEQ multiplex PCR assay. TCRdb took this table from immuneACCESS and kept in-frame rearrangements with V and J called. Such tables lack part of the clones; where checked against another copy, unresolved V genes explain under half of the gap, and the rest is unexplained. This sample gives some 660,000 clones in total; approximately 87% of them show up just once. The ten largest account for roughly 0.0089% of the sample. This sample stems from a study of shared T cell receptors in the human thymus (dated by TCRdb to the early 2020s). Broadly, across the study: The study investigated the way shared, self-reactive T-cell receptor alpha chains are produced in the human thymus.

V is clipped by 5 bases and J by 9 bases, and the sequence between their germline boundaries is 20 bases long. The CDR3 measures 15 amino acids from cysteine to phenylalanine. Only CDR3 DNA remains: 45 bases, in frame from the first base. According to the germline V gene, CDR1 reads MGHRA and CDR2 reads YSYEKL. These data were also filed under a second study, of human thymus T cells. In that second paper, the authors write: In Finland, the donors were immunologically healthy infants who were having open corrective cardiac surgery for congenital heart defects. Thymus tissue was collected as surgical resects that were removed during corrective cardiac surgery. V and J gene segment usage appeared biased in both thymic and peripheral blood repertoires. Highly overlapping thymic TCR repertoires among unrelated individuals were reported in the related research. The study used eight infant thymus samples plus four related peripheral blood samples to characterize TCR alpha and beta repertoires. The infant donors were roughly 7 to 250 days old, and the cohort included over five males and a couple of females. After being mechanically released from the tissue, thymocytes were kept at -70 degrees C in pellets of about 9-34 million cells. A QIAsymphony instrument was used to extract genomic DNA from the frozen cell pellets. Using the immunoSEQ multiplex PCR assay, the TCRB and TCRAD loci were amplified from a standardized quantity of quality-controlled genomic DNA. Amplicons spanned the V(D)J region at a length sufficient to cover the CDR3 and identify V and J genes. The commercial immunoSEQ service was used to sequence amplicons on an Illumina platform. Primer bias and sequencing errors were corrected as previously described, and TCRAD and TCRB definitions were based on the IMGT database. Repertoires were analysed with immunoSEQ Analyzer 3.0 and VDJTools, covering basic statistics, V/J segment usage, diversity estimates, rarefaction and pairwise overlap. To estimate diversity, the Chao1, ChaoE, Efron-Thisted, Shannon and inverse Simpson indices were applied, and diversity was also estimated on datasets down-sampled to the smallest sample. Repertoire overlap used strict matching of CDR3 nucleotide sequence, V gene and J gene, with Jaccard-based multidimensional scaling clustering. On average, thymus samples yielded 750,000 to 1,000,000 unique TCRB clonotypes, whereas blood samples yielded roughly 81,000.

The sequence is built from TRBV4-1 and TRBJ2-1; the D segment could be TRBD2, given 7 matching bases. The sequence derives from a boy younger than two with a congenital heart defect. Donor details come from another sample of the same person, matched by shared clones. The sample was thymocytes. At the DNA level, the sequence is TGCGCCAGCAGCGGGGGCGGGGGCCCAGGAGGTGAGCAGTTCTTC. Its translation reads: CASSGGGGPGGEQFF.